This T cell receptor beta chain was documented in a study of identical twins. Regarding the study as a whole: Within beta out-of-frame sequences, the excess sharing observed between twins was weaker.

cDNA molecules carried unique molecular identifiers, and template switching added a universal primer site. MiXCR was run by TCRdb on the 5' RACE reads, yielding one entry per CDR3 protein. Of 500,000 or so distinct CDR3 sequences in the sample, 14% were seen once. The germline CDR1 and CDR2 sequences are KGHDR and SFDVKD. The V segment lost 4 bases and the J segment 2 bases; nucleotides outside the gene matches: 11. The CDR3 runs to 18 residues. Comments on this clonotype: Its target is not known.

Each donor (without exception) was a healthy Caucasian. The same specimen was also included in a second study, on yellow fever vaccine responses in identical twins. This second report adds: Reportedly, the response of twins' T cells to the vaccine seemed partly convergent, partly personalized.

The chain joins TRBV24-1 to TRBJ2-1; TRBD2 aligns across 9 bases. This clonotype originated in a woman aged 18-29 years in good health. Sequencing was done on a sample of CD4+ T cells sorted from blood. The chain's CDR3 is CATSDSAGGPRPYNEQFF. CDR3 coding DNA: TGTGCCACCAGTGACTCAGCGGGGGGCCCCCGCCCCTACAATGAGCAGTTCTTC.